Each of the 12 T cell receptor beta chains below was sequenced from the same sample in a study of cytomegalovirus exposure and HLA in healthy donors. Primers included in the PCR were 60 Vbeta and 13 Jbeta primers. Data came from immunoSEQ multiplex PCR; TCRdb stores just in-frame clones and leaves some out. Found here are approximately 100,000 clones, approximately 77% of them singletons; the top ten hold about 5%. The sample was PBMCs. The receptor set was obtained from a woman aged 40 to 50 in good health and CMV-seronegative.

The V gene is TRBV5-8, the J gene TRBJ2-4; 7 bases align to TRBD1. The CDR3 loop spans 17 amino acids. Germline loops: CDR1 SGHTS, CDR2 YDEGEE. V was pared by 4 bases and J by 1 base, with 11 bases of the junction left unmatched. This chain's CDR3 is CASSPTSDRRAKNIQYF. The CDR3 DNA sequence: TGTGCCAGCAGCCCCACCTCGGACAGGCGGGCCAAAAACATTCAGTACTTC.

The V and J genes are TRBV2 and TRBJ1-5, with 8 bases identical to TRBD1. Looked up from germline, CDR1 is SNHLY and CDR2 is FYNNEI. This CDR3 contains 14 residues. V dropped 5 bases and J dropped 7; count of bases not matched to a gene: 7. The CDR3 is CASSLGQGSQPQHF. CDR3 DNA: TGTGCCAGCAGTCTAGGACAGGGCAGCCAGCCCCAGCATTTT.

Here the CDR3 DNA reads TGTGCCAGTAGTATCGCACAGGGTGGCGAGCAGTACTTC. Its translation: CASSIAQGGEQYF. The chain uses TRBV19 and TRBJ2-7; a possible D gene is TRBD1 (6 bases). The V and J ends lost 3 bases and 6 bases respectively, with 12 bases between them. Germline assignment: CDR1 LNHDA and CDR2 SQIVND (reference sequence). The CDR3 is made up of 13 amino acids.

Notes on this clone: The same CDR3 is also encoded by other DNA sequences in this sample. V gene TRBV5-1 combines with J gene TRBJ1-1; TRBD1 might be the D (5 bases). Trimming stripped 4 bases from V and 3 bases from J, with 10 bases between. CDR3 length equals 13 residues. Germline-derived CDR1 and CDR2 are SGHRS and YFSETQ. CDR3 nucleotides: TGCGCCAGCAGCCAGGGTCTGGACACTGAAGCTTTCTTT. Its translation is CASSQGLDTEAFF.

The chain uses TRBV5-6 and TRBJ1-2; a weak D match, TRBD1 (6 bases). V was clipped by 4 bases and J by 8 bases, with 18 bases between them. This CDR3 is 14 amino acids long. Per germline, CDR1 SGHDT and CDR2 YYEEEE. CDR3 protein: CASSPAMGGGGYTF. In DNA, the CDR3 is TGTGCCAGCAGCCCGGCTATGGGAGGGGGAGGCTACACCTTC.

Only one count was recorded for this clone. The chain links TRBV7-2 to TRBJ2-7; 10 bases agree with TRBD2. Trimming cost V 4 bases and J 2 bases; bases outside gene matches: 2. The CDR3 sequence is 14 residues long. Germline CDR1 reads SGHTA; CDR2 reads FQGNSA. Written as DNA, the CDR3 is TGTGCCAGCAGCTATACTAGCGGGACCTACGAGCAGTACTTC. Translated: CASSYTSGTYEQYF.

V is TRBV7-2 and J is TRBJ1-1; 8 positions agree with TRBD1. The CDR3 length is 15 residues. Germline-derived CDR1 and CDR2 are SGHTA and FQGNSA. With 5 bases clipped from V and 0 bases from J, the junction kept 5 bases outside the gene matches. CDR3 protein: CASSLQTGVNTEAFF. CDR3 DNA: TGTGCCAGCAGCCTCCAGACAGGGGTGAACACTGAAGCTTTCTTT. Filled out from reference TRBV7-2 and TRBJ1-1, the complete variable domain reads GAGVSQSPSNKVTEKGKDVELRCDPISGHTALYWYRQSLGQGLEFLIYFQGNSAPDKSGLPSDRFSAERTGGSVSTLTIQRTQQEDSAVYLCASSLQTGVNTEAFFGQGTRLTVV.

The chain couples TRBV6-1 to TRBJ1-3; D call uncertain. Germline CDR1 MNHNS, CDR2 SASEGT. CDR3 size: 12 residues. V dropped 3 bases and J dropped 7 bases, with 7 bases sitting between them. CDR3 sequence reads: CASSDNSNTIYF. The CDR3 DNA sequence: TGTGCCAGCAGTGATAACAGCAACACCATATATTTT.

This clone is labeled as medium-sized. Other DNA variants within this sample encode the same CDR3. The rearrangement links TRBV4-3 to TRBJ2-7; 7 bases match TRBD2. The CDR3 sequence is 15 residues long. Trimming removed 0 bases from V and 0 bases from J; junction bases left unmatched: 2. Germline V gene data show CDR1 as LGHNA and CDR2 as YSLEER. CDR3 region: CASSQDGGSSYEQYF. CDR3 bases: TGCGCCAGCAGCCAAGACGGCGGGAGCTCCTACGAGCAGTACTTC.

This clone was seen once. This chain connects TRBV5-8 to TRBJ2-5; 8 positions match TRBD2. CDR1 and CDR2 (germline): SGHTS, YDEGEE. V lost 4 bases, J lost 3 bases, and 11 bases stayed unmatched. The CDR3 is made up of 16 amino acids. The CDR3 nucleotides are TGTGCCAGCAGCCGGCGTTGGGGCGGGGGGAAAGAGACCCAGTACTTC. Its translation: CASSRRWGGGKETQYF.

The chain joins TRBV9 to TRBJ2-5; maybe TRBD2 (7 bases). This CDR3 is 16 amino acids long. Looked up from germline, CDR1 is SGDLS and CDR2 is YYNGEE. V dropped 3 bases and J dropped 2 bases, with 17 bases sitting between them. DNA of the CDR3: TGTGCCAGCAGCGCCATAGGGGGGGGGCTTCAAGAGACCCAGTACTTC. Translated: CASSAIGGGLQETQYF.

This sequence joins TRBV27 and TRBJ1-2; D may be TRBD1 (5 bases). The length of the CDR3 is 15 residues. Trimming shortened V by 5 bases and J by 3 bases, and 16 bases separated the two germline ends. Germline values: CDR1 MNHEY, CDR2 SMNVEV (reference sequence). CDR3 DNA: TGTGCCAGCAGTCTAGGACCGGGGGTGGACTATGGCTACACCTTC. This encodes CASSLGPGVDYGYTF.